The T cell receptor (beta chain) described here comes from a study of cytomegalovirus exposure and HLA in healthy donors. Study results and caveats: Later analysis suggested links between common viral pathogens and several top significant clusters.

Primers: 60 Vbeta forward and 13 Jbeta reverse. Sequencing was performed with immunoSEQ multiplex PCR; in TCRdb, only in-frame clones are kept and a portion is missing. This sample has some 150,000 clones, with about 82% found just once. The CDR3 length is 13 residues. The germline V gene encodes CDR1 SGHTA and CDR2 FQGNSA. The V end was cut by 8 bases, the J end by 7 bases, with 15 bases between. For this clone: Its antigen remains unidentified.

The rearrangement links TRBV7-2 to TRBJ1-5; D ambiguous. Material for sequencing was PBMCs. The receptor's source is a female donor in good health and CMV-seronegative. This CDR3 reads CASASGVFQPQHF. The CDR3 DNA is TGTGCCAGCGCGTCCGGGGTTTTCCAGCCCCAGCATTTT.